The following is a T cell receptor (beta chain) sequence with its context. No cognate antigen has been identified for it. The sample holds no much larger clone one base away, and base qualities are not on file. V and J lose 3 bases and 0 bases, and a span of 12 bases separates them. The germline V gene supplies CDR1 MDHEN and CDR2 SYDVKM. CDR3 length: 15 amino acids, cysteine to phenylalanine. Only CDR3 DNA is held: 45 bases, read in frame from base 1. This specimen belongs to a study of blood T cell repertoires in COVID-19 (dated by TCRdb to about 2020). Regarding the complete study: The collaborator samples originated in the United States, Italy and Spain and spanned the acute and convalescent phases of COVID-19. Where available, HLA class I and class II types were taken from metadata supplied by the sample provider and were not determined by assay-based typing. Nearly every sample came with metadata listing a de-identified subject ID, COVID-19 status, age in years and sex. The material from the prospective study consisted of cDNA or gDNA derived from T cells, B-cell-depleted T cells, or PBMCs. The samples were drawn from the first 160 participants of the ongoing ImmuneRACE study and from 950 to 1,500 subjects provided by 6 global collaborators. A freely available public database, intended as a resource for researchers studying the immune response to SARS-CoV-2, is where the repertoires were released. The dataset comprised deeply sampled blood TCRbeta repertoires from subjects exposed to, actively infected with, or recovered from COVID-19.

The immunoSEQ Assay, a bias-controlled multiplex PCR, was used to amplify TCRbeta CDR3 regions from genomic DNA. Under the source paper's analysis protocol: Within the assay, amplification of reference gene primers was used to estimate how many nucleated cells each sample contained. Sequence reads were collapsed and filtered to measure the absolute abundance of every unique TCRbeta CDR3 rearrangement. For each sample, productive Simpson clonality was calculated as the square root of Simpson's diversity index over productive rearrangements. TCRdb retrieved this table from immuneACCESS and kept in-frame rearrangements only. Not all clones are present; in checked studies, unresolved V genes account for under half, and no reason is known for the remainder. The DNA was the basis for D and trimming; V, J and clone size are from that table. Present in this sample are about 83,000 clones, roughly nine tenths of which were seen just once. Less than 3.5% of the sample lies in the top ten.

Whole blood was collected in K2EDTA tubes by collaborating institutions according to the institutions' own protocols. For TCRbeta analysis, collaborators shipped samples in one of three forms: frozen whole blood, isolated PBMCs, or DNA extracted from either of those sample types. Findings and caveats that apply to the study as a whole: The amount of clinical and demographic metadata varied by source and participant and was provided uncurated.

The sample taken for sequencing was peripheral blood. Recombination joined TRBV28 with TRBJ2-7, and TRBD2 may be the D gene, going by 6 matching bases. The clonotype was recovered from a woman in her forties or fifties with active or convalescent COVID-19. The DNA sequence is TGTGCCAGCAGTTTTGTGGGGGGAAGCTCCTACGAGCAGTACTTC. Its translation reads: CASSFVGGSSYEQYF.